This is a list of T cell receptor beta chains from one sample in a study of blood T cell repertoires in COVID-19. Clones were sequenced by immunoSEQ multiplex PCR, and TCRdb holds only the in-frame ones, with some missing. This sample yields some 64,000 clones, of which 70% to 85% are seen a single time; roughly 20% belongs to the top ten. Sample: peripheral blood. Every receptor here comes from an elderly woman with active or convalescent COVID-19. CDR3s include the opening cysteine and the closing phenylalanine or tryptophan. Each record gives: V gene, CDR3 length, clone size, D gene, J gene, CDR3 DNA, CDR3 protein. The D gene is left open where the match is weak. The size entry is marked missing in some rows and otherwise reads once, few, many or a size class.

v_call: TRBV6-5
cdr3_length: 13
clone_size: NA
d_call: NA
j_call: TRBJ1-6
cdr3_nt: TGTGCCAGCGAGCCGGGATTTGGATCACCCCTCCACTTT
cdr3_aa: CASEPGFGSPLHF

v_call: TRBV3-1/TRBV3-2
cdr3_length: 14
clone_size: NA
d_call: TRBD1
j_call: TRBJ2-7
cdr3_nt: TGTGCCAGCAGCCGGGACAGGGATGTCAACGAGCAGTACTTC
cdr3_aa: CASSRDRDVNEQYF

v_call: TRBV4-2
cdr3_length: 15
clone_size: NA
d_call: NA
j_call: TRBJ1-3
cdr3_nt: TGTGCCAGCAGCCAAGATGGGAGGTCTGGAAACACCATATATTTT
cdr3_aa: CASSQDGRSGNTIYF

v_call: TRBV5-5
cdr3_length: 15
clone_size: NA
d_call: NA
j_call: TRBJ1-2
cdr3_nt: TGTGCCAGCAGCCTTCAGGGGAGCAGTAACTATGGCTACACCTTC
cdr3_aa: CASSLQGSSNYGYTF

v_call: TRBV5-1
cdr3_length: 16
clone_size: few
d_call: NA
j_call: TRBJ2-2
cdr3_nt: TGCGCCAGCAGCCCATATACAGGGTTGAACACCGGGGAGCTGTTTTTT
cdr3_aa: CASSPYTGLNTGELFF

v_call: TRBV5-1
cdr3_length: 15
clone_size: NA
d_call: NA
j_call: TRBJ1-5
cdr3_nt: TGCGCCAGCAGCTTGGGACCTCGGGGCAATCAGCCCCAGCATTTT
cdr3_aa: CASSLGPRGNQPQHF

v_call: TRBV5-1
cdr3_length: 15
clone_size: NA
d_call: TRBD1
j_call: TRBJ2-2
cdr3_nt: TGCGCCAGCAGCTTACGGACAGGGGACCCCGGGGAGCTGTTTTTT
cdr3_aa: CASSLRTGDPGELFF

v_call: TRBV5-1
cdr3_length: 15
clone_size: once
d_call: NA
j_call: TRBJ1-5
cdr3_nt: TGCGCCAGCAGCCTGGACCCGGGGAGCAATCAGCCCCAGCATTTT
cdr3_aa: CASSLDPGSNQPQHF

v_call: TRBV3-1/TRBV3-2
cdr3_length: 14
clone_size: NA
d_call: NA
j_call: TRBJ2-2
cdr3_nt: TGTGCCAGCAGCCCCGGGAGAAACACCGGGGAGCTGTTTTTT
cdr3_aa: CASSPGRNTGELFF

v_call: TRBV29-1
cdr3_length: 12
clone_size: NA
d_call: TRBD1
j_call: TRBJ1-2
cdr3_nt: TGCAGCGGGGGACAGGGAGATTATGGCTACACCTTC
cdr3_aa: CSGGQGDYGYTF

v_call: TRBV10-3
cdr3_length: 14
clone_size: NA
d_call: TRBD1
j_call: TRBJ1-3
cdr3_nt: TGTGCCATCAGCCCACAGGGGTCTGGAAACACCATATATTTT
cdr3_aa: CAISPQGSGNTIYF

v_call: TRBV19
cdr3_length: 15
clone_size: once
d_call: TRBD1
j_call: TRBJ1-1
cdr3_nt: TGTGCCAGTAAATTGACAGGGGAGGCGAACACTGAAGCTTTCTTT
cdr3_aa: CASKLTGEANTEAFF

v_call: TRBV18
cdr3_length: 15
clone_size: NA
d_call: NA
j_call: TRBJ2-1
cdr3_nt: TGTGCCAGCTCTTTGGTGAGTTTCTCCTACAATGAGCAGTTCTTC
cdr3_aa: CASSLVSFSYNEQFF

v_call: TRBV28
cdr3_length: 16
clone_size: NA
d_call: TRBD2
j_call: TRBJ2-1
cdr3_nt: TGTGCCAGCAGTTTAGGACTAGCGGGGGGCAGGGATGAGCAGTTCTTC
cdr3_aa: CASSLGLAGGRDEQFF

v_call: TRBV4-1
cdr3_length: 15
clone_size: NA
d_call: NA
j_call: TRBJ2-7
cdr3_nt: TGCGCCAGCAGCCAAGGGTCCGACAGGCCCTACGAGCAGTACTTC
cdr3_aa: CASSQGSDRPYEQYF

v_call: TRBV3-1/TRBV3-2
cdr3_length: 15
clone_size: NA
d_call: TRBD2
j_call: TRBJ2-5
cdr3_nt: TGTGCCAGCAGCCTGTTAGCGGGGGAACAAGAGACCCAGTACTTC
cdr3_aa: CASSLLAGEQETQYF

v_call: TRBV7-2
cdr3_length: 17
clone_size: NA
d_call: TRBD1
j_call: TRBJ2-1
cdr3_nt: TGTGCCAGCAGCTTAGCCCCCGGGACAGCCCCCTACAATGAGCAGTTCTTC
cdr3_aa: CASSLAPGTAPYNEQFF

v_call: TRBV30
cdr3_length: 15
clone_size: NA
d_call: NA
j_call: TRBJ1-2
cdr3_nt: TGTGCCTGGAGTGTACCGGGGGGCGGGGGCTATGGCTACACCTTC
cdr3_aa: CAWSVPGGGGYGYTF

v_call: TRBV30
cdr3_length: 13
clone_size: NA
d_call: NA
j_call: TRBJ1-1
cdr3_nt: TGTGCCTGGAGCCCGGACAGGAACACTGAAGCTTTCTTT
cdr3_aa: CAWSPDRNTEAFF

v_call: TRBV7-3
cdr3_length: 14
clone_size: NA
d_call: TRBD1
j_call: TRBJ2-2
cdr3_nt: TGTGCCAGCAGCTTTGGACAGGGGAACGGGGAGCTGTTTTTT
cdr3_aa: CASSFGQGNGELFF

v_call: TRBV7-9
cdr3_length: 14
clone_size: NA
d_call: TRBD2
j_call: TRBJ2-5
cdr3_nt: TGTGCCAGCAGACTCGGACTAGCGGGAGAGACCCAGTACTTC
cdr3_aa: CASRLGLAGETQYF

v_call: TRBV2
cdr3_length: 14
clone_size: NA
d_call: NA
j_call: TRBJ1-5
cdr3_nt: TGTGCCAGCAGTGAGGGGGGGCGAGGTCAGCCCCAGCATTTT
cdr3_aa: CASSEGGRGQPQHF

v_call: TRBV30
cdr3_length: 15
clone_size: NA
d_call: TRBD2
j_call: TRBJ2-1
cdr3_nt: TGTGCCTGGAGAGGGCGGCGGGGGGGCTACAATGAGCAGTTCTTC
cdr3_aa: CAWRGRRGGYNEQFF

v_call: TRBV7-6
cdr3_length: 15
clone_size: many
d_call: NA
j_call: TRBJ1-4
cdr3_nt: TGTGCCAGCAGTGACAGGCTTGGGACGGGGGAAAAACTGTTTTTT
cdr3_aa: CASSDRLGTGEKLFF

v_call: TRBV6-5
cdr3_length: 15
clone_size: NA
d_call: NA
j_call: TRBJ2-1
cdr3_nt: TGTGCCAGCAGTTACTCGAAGCAGGGATACAATGAGCAGTTCTTC
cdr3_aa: CASSYSKQGYNEQFF

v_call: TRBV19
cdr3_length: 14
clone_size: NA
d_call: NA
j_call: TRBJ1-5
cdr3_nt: TGTGCCAGTAGTAAACAGACGAGCAATCAGCCCCAGCATTTT
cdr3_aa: CASSKQTSNQPQHF

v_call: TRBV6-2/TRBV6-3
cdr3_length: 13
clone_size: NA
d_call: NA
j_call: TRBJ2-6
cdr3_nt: TGTGCCAGCAGTCCGACAGGTGGTTTCGTCCTGACTTTC
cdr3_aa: CASSPTGGFVLTF

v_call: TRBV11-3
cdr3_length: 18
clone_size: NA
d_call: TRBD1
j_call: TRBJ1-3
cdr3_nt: TGTGCCAGCAGCTTATCTCGGACAGGCCATTTCGGTGGAAACACCATATATTTT
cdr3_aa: CASSLSRTGHFGGNTIYF

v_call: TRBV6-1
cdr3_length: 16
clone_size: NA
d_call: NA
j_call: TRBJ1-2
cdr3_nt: TGTGCCAGCAGTAAAGCCCGGGACACCTCACCACCGGGCTACACCTTC
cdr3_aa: CASSKARDTSPPGYTF

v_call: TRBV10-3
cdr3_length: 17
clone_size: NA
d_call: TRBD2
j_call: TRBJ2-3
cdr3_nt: TGTGCCATCAGTGAATCGGGGGGGCAAGACTTCACAGATACGCAGTATTTT
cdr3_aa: CAISESGGQDFTDTQYF

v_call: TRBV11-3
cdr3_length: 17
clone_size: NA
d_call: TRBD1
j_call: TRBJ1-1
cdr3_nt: TGTGCCAGCAGCTCTAGGGTACCGGGACAGGGGGGGACTGAAGCTTTCTTT
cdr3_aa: CASSSRVPGQGGTEAFF

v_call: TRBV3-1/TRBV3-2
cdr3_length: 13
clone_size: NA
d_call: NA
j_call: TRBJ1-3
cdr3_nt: NA
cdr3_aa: CASSLFGSGTIYF

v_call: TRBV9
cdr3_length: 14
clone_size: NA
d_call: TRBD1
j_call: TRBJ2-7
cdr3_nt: TGTGCCAGCAGCGTAGGGACAGGTCCTAACGAGCAGTACTTC
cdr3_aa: CASSVGTGPNEQYF

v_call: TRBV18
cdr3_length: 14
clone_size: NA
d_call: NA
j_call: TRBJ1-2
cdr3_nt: TGTGCCAGCTCCGAACTTGCGGGCAACTATGGCTACACCTTC
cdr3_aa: CASSELAGNYGYTF

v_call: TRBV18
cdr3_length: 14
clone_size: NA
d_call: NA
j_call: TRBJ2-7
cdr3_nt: TGTGCCAGCTCACCGGACACACCAATCTACGAGCAGTACTTC
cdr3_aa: CASSPDTPIYEQYF

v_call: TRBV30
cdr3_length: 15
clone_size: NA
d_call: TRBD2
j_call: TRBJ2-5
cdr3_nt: TGTGCCTGGAGTAAACGAGCGGGGGGACAAGAGACCCAGTACTTC
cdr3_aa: CAWSKRAGGQETQYF

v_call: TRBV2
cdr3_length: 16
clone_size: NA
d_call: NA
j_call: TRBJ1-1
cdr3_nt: TGTGCCAGCAGTGAAGAAACTGGACAGATGAACACTGAAGCTTTCTTT
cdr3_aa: CASSEETGQMNTEAFF

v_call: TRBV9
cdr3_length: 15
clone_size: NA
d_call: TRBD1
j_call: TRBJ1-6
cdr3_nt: TGTGCCAGCAGCGTAGTTGGCAGGGGGGATTCACCCCTCCACTTT
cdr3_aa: CASSVVGRGDSPLHF

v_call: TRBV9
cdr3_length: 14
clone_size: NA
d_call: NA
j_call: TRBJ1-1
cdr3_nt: TGTGCCAGCAGCGTAGACCAGGGGAACACTGAAGCTTTCTTT
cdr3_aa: CASSVDQGNTEAFF

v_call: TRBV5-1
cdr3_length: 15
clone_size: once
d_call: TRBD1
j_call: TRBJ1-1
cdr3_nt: TGCGCCAGCAGCTTGGACGGACAGGGGGTCACTGAAGCTTTCTTT
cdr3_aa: CASSLDGQGVTEAFF